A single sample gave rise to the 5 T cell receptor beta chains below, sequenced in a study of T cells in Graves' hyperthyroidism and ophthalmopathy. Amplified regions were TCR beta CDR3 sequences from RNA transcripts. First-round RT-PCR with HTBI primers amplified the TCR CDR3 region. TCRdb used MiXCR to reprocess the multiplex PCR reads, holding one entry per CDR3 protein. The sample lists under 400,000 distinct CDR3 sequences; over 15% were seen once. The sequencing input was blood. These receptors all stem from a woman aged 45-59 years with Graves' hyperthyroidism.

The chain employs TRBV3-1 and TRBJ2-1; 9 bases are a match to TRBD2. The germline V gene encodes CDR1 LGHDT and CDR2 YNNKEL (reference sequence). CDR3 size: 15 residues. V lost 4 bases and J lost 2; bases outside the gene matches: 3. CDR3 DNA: TGTGCCAGCAGCCGTCTAGCGGGAACCTACAATGAGCAGTTCTTC. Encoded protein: CASSRLAGTYNEQFF.

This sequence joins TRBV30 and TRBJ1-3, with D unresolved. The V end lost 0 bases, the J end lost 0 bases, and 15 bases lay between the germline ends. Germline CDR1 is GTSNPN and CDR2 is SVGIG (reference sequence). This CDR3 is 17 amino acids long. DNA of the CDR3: TGTGCCTGGAGTGTACTCCCCAACCTTAGCTCTGGAAACACCATATATTTT. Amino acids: CAWSVLPNLSSGNTIYF.

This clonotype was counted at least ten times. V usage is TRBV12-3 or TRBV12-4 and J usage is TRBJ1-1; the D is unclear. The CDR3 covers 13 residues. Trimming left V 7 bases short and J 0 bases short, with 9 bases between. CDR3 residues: CASTRTLNTEAFF. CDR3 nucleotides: TGTGCCAGCACCCGAACTTTGAACACTGAAGCTTTCTTT.

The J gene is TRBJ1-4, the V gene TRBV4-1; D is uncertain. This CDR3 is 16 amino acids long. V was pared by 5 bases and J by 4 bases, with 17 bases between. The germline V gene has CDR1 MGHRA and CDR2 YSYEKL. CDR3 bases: TGCGCCAGCAGCTACCGAGTGTCCGGGGATAATGAAAAACTGTTTTTT. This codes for CASSYRVSGDNEKLFF.

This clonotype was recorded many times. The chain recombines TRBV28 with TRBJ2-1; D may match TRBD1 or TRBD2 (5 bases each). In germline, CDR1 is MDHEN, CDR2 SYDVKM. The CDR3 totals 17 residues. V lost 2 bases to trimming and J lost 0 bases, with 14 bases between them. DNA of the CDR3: TGTGCCAGCAGTTTAACCGGGACCATAGGCTCCTACAATGAGCAGTTCTTC. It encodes CASSLTGTIGSYNEQFF.